Below are 30 T cell receptor beta chains sequenced from a single sample in a study of human T cells and chemical hapten exposure. TCRdb processed the RACE reads anew with MiXCR; each CDR3 protein has one entry. The sample holds 85,000 to 100,000 distinct CDR3 sequences; 25% to 30% are singletons and the top ten take 10% to 13%. Time point described: patch test 3, about 24 weeks after DPC sensitization. Treatment meaning: therapeutic diphenylcyclopropenone sensitization with weekly scalp DPC. Sample: whole blood, taken in connection with sensitization to the hapten diphenylcyclopropenone (DPC). Every receptor here comes from a middle-aged man with alopecia areata. Some clones in this sample may be carry-over from other donors' samples.

The rearrangement links TRBV10-3 to TRBJ2-7; D may be TRBD1 (5 bases). Germline assignment: CDR1 ENHRY and CDR2 SYGVKD. Trimming took 8 bases from V and 5 from J, leaving 16 bases between them. The CDR3 extends over 13 amino acids. The CDR3 nucleotides read TGTGCCATCGGGGCAGGACGAGCGAACGAGCAGTACTTC. Encoded protein: CAIGAGRANEQYF.

In its sample, this clonotype was seen a few times. The genes are TRBV6-1 and TRBJ1-5; D is unclear. CDR3 length: 13 residues. Trimming cost V 4 bases and J 5 bases, with 9 bases left between them. Germline CDR1 is MNHNS and CDR2 is SASEGT. CDR3 DNA sequence: TGTGCCAGCAGTGTAAGAAGGGATCAGCCCCAGCATTTT. Translated, it gives CASSVRRDQPQHF.

The chain has TRBV7-8 and TRBJ2-7; D is possibly TRBD1 (7 bases). Germline V gene data show CDR1 as SGHVS and CDR2 as FQNEAQ. V was clipped by 5 bases and J by 5 bases, with 16 bases between them. This CDR3 spans 14 amino acids. Written as DNA, the CDR3 is TGTGCCAGCAGCGGATCACAGGGGAGGAACGAGCAGTACTTC. The encoded protein is CASSGSQGRNEQYF.

This sequence joins TRBV9 and TRBJ2-7; D call uncertain. The CDR3 sequence is 14 residues long. Germline V gene lookup returns CDR1 SGDLS and CDR2 YYNGEE. Trimming shortened V by 0 bases and J by 5 bases, and 12 bases separated the two germline ends. CDR3 sequence: CASSVDEERHEQYF. The CDR3 DNA is TGTGCCAGCAGCGTAGACGAGGAACGCCACGAGCAGTACTTC.

The gene calls are TRBV20-1 and TRBJ2-7; the match to TRBD1 covers 7 bases. V shed 3 bases and J 5 bases; nucleotides not matched to a gene: 1. The CDR3 runs to 11 residues. CDR1 and CDR2 from the germline V gene are DFQATT and SNEGSKA (reference sequence). The CDR3 sequence: CSASDRDEQYF. The CDR3 DNA reads TGCAGTGCTAGTGACAGGGACGAGCAGTACTTC.

V and J are TRBV6-1 and TRBJ1-1; D is uncertain. There are 13 residues in the CDR3. Looked up from germline, CDR1 is MNHNS and CDR2 is SASEGT. V lost 6 bases and J lost 1, with 9 bases in between. The CDR3: CASSTQQNTEAFF. CDR3 DNA: TGTGCCAGCAGCACCCAGCAGAACACTGAAGCTTTCTTT.

This clonotype was seen ten or more times. The V and J genes are TRBV7-9 and TRBJ2-7; no reliable D call. The CDR3 is 16 residues long. From germline, CDR1 is SEHNR and CDR2 FQNEAQ (reference sequence). With 4 bases removed from V and 2 bases from J, the gap between germline ends came to 18 bases. Written as DNA, the CDR3 is TGTGCCAGCAGCTCCCAGACCGAAGGAAAACCCTACGAGCAGTACTTC. Protein: CASSSQTEGKPYEQYF. The full variable domain, with the rest looked up from reference TRBV7-9 and TRBJ2-7, is DTGVSQNPRHKITKRGQNVTFRCDPISEHNRLYWYRQTLGQGPEFLTYFQNEAQLEKSRLLSDRFSAERPKGSFSTLEIQRTEQGDSAMYLCASSSQTEGKPYEQYFGPGTRLTVT.

The CDR3 spells CASSYTLLTDGTEAFF. The CDR3 DNA is TGTGCCAGCAGCTACACCCTCTTGACAGATGGGACTGAAGCTTTCTTT. The V and J genes are TRBV4-2 and TRBJ1-1, with a tentative D call TRBD1 (5 bases). The CDR3 totals 16 residues. V was clipped by 5 bases and J by 5 bases, with 21 bases between them. Germline CDR1 reads LGHNA; CDR2 reads YNFKEQ.

This clonotype was detected a few times. The J gene is TRBJ2-7, the V gene TRBV2; D uncertain. This CDR3 is 13 amino acids long. Trimming left V 9 bases short and J 2 bases short, with 14 bases between. Germline V gene sequence: CDR1 SNHLY, CDR2 FYNNEI. CDR3 sequence reads: CASRPIDTYEQYF. The CDR3 DNA sequence: TGTGCCAGTCGCCCGATAGATACCTACGAGCAGTACTTC. The variable domain in full, with the rest retrieved from reference TRBV2 and TRBJ2-7, is EPEVTQTPSHQVTQMGQEVILRCVPISNHLYFYWYRQILGQKVEFLVSFYNNEISEKSEIFDDQFSVERPDGSNFTLKIRSTKLEDSAMYFCASRPIDTYEQYFGPGTRLTVT.

The genes are TRBV7-8 and TRBJ2-7, with 7 bases that match TRBD1. The CDR3 is 13 amino acids. The V gene's germline CDR1 is SGHVS and CDR2 FQNEAQ. J gave up 5 bases and V 6 bases, and 7 bases lay outside the gene matches. CDR3 region: CASSFQTGDEQYF. CDR3 nucleotides: TGTGCCAGCAGTTTTCAAACAGGGGACGAGCAGTACTTC. Looking up the rest from reference TRBV7-8 and TRBJ2-7 gives the full variable domain: GAGVSQSPRYKVAKRGQDVALRCDPISGHVSLFWYQQALGQGPEFLTYFQNEAQLDKSGLPSDRFFAERPEGSVSTLKIQRTQQEDSAVYLCASSFQTGDEQYFGPGTRLTVT.

Here the CDR3 reads CSANGMWQGASEAFF. The CDR3, as DNA: TGCAGTGCCAACGGCATGTGGCAGGGGGCCTCTGAAGCTTTCTTT. The rearrangement joins TRBV20-1 to TRBJ1-1; 8 nucleotides match TRBD1. V was clipped by 6 bases and J by 6 bases; unmatched bases: 15. The CDR3 contains 15 residues. Germline CDR1 and CDR2: DFQATT and SNEGSKA (reference sequence).

The chain joins TRBV27 to TRBJ1-6; no definite D call. The CDR3 consists of 13 residues. Germline V CDR1 and CDR2: MNHEY, SMNVEV (reference sequence). Trimming shortened V by 5 bases and J by 7 bases, and 9 bases separated the two germline ends. Here the CDR3 reads CASSRTRNSPLHF. The CDR3 DNA follows: TGTGCCAGCAGTCGGACTCGGAATTCACCCCTCCACTTT.

This rearrangement joins TRBV24-1 to TRBJ1-5; D gene unclear. The V and J ends lost 2 bases and 7 bases respectively, with 8 bases between them. The CDR3 sequence is 13 residues long. CDR1 is KGHDR and CDR2 is SFDVKD in the germline V gene. The CDR3, as DNA: TGTGCCACCAGTGATTCCCCAGGCCAGCCCCAGCATTTT. Residues: CATSDSPGQPQHF.

This clonotype has a single count. This sequence joins TRBV6-5 and TRBJ1-3; D gene unclear. Germline CDR1 is MNHEY and CDR2 is SVGAGI. CDR3 size: 15 residues. Trimming removed 2 bases at V and 2 bases at J, with 10 bases between. DNA for the CDR3: TGTGCCAGCAGTTACGGAATCGGGGCTGGAAACACCATATATTTT. Translating it yields CASSYGIGAGNTIYF.

This clonotype came up a few times. The chain combines TRBV3-1 with TRBJ1-4; no definite D call. Germline V gene data show CDR1 as LGHDT and CDR2 as YNNKEL (reference sequence). This CDR3 has 15 amino acids. The germline V and J ends were trimmed by 4 bases and 1 base, with 10 bases remaining between them. This CDR3 is CASSPWRVTNEKLFF. The CDR3 nucleotides read TGTGCCAGCAGCCCGTGGCGTGTAACTAATGAAAAACTGTTTTTT.

The table lists this clonotype with a few counts. The V call is TRBV7-8, the J call TRBJ1-5; D is ambiguous. CDR1 and CDR2 from the germline V gene are SGHVS and FQNEAQ. Trimming took 1 base from V and 1 from J, leaving 11 bases between them. This CDR3 is built from 16 residues. The CDR3 spells CASSLGHDVSNQPQHF. The DNA of the CDR3 is TGTGCCAGCAGCTTAGGACACGACGTGAGCAATCAGCCCCAGCATTTT.

This clonotype was seen only a few times. This rearrangement joins TRBV2 to TRBJ2-7; D gene ambiguous. V shed 4 bases and J shed 4 bases, with 2 bases lying between them. The germline gives CDR1 SNHLY, CDR2 FYNNEI. This CDR3 has 10 amino acids. This chain's CDR3 is CASSAYEQYF. For the CDR3, the DNA is TGTGCCAGCAGTGCGTACGAGCAGTACTTC. The full variable domain, rest sourced from reference TRBV2 and TRBJ2-7, is EPEVTQTPSHQVTQMGQEVILRCVPISNHLYFYWYRQILGQKVEFLVSFYNNEISEKSEIFDDQFSVERPDGSNFTLKIRSTKLEDSAMYFCASSAYEQYFGPGTRLTVT.

The CDR3 DNA reads TGTGCCAGCAGAAAGGGCGTGGGCGGTGGAGATACGCAGTATTTT. As protein: CASRKGVGGGDTQYF. The rearrangement joins TRBV12-3 or TRBV12-4 to TRBJ2-3; no firm D call. The CDR3 consists of 15 residues. V lost 6 bases, J lost 5 bases, and 18 bases lay in between.

This rearrangement joins TRBV18 to TRBJ1-1, with 10 bases fitting TRBD1. This CDR3 has 13 residues. From germline, CDR1 is KGHSH and CDR2 LQKENI. Trimming took 3 bases from V and 8 from J; bases not matched to a gene: 3. The CDR3 region is CASSPGQGGEAFF. DNA of the CDR3: TGTGCCAGCTCACCTGGACAGGGGGGAGAAGCTTTCTTT.

About this clonotype: The junction does not match germline at one end; this may be a read error. This sequence joins TRBV7-2 and TRBJ1-1; D is perhaps TRBD1 (6 bases). Per germline, CDR1 SGHTA and CDR2 FQGNSA. The CDR3 spans 15 residues. DNA of the CDR3: TGTGCCAGCAGCTTAGCCCGCAGGGGTAACACCGAAGCTTTCTTT. Amino acids: CASSLARRGNTEAFF.

A note on this clonotype: One end of the junction is discordant with germline, which a read error may explain. The chain uses TRBV5-1 and TRBJ2-2, with a possible D match to TRBD2 (5 bases). The germline gives CDR1 SGHRS, CDR2 YFSETQ. The CDR3 spans 15 residues. The CDR3 sequence: CATSDDSSGTGELFF. In nucleotides, the CDR3 is TGCGCCACCAGCGACGACTCCAGCGGCACCGGGGAGCTGTTTTTT.

About this clonotype itself: The junction departs from germline at one end; a sequencing error may be responsible. V usage is TRBV9 and J usage is TRBJ1-2; D is ambiguous. The CDR3 contains 15 residues. The germline CDR1 and CDR2 sequences are SGDLS and YYNGEE. The CDR3: CASSTETYSSHGDTF. CDR3 in DNA: TGTGCCAGCAGCACAGAGACCTATTCCTCGCATGGCGACACCTTC.

The rearrangement links TRBV20-1 to TRBJ2-1; possibly TRBD1 or TRBD2 for D (5 bases each). This CDR3 comprises 13 residues. V lost 5 bases to trimming and J lost 2 bases, with 10 bases between them. Germline V gene sequence: CDR1 DFQATT, CDR2 SNEGSKA (reference sequence). The CDR3 sequence is CSAGRDPYNEQFF. CDR3 nucleotide sequence: TGCAGTGCTGGTCGGGACCCCTACAATGAGCAGTTCTTC.

The chain uses TRBV5-1 and TRBJ2-1; TRBD1 might be the D (7 bases). Germline CDR1 and CDR2: SGHRS and YFSETQ. Between the trimmed V and J ends, which lost 1 base and 7 bases, there was a span of 15 bases. CDR3 size: 15 residues. The DNA for the CDR3 is TGCGCCAGCAGCTTGTATTCAGGGGGAGGTAATGAGCAGTTCTTC. As protein: CASSLYSGGGNEQFF.

The V gene is TRBV6-2 or TRBV6-3, the J gene TRBJ2-1; D gene unclear. This CDR3 has 13 residues. Germline CDR1 and CDR2: MNHEY and SVGEGT. V gave up 2 bases and J gave up 9 bases, with 11 bases separating them. CDR3 loop: CASSYGSTSEQFF. CDR3 sequence (DNA): TGTGCCAGCAGTTACGGATCTACATCTGAGCAGTTCTTC.

This clonotype showed up just a few times. The chain links TRBV11-2 to TRBJ2-7, with TRBD2 matching 8 bases. Germline assignment: CDR1 SGHAT and CDR2 FQNNGV. CDR3 length: 17 residues. With 5 bases clipped from V and 4 bases from J, the junction kept 16 bases outside the gene matches. CDR3 nucleotide sequence: TGTGCCAGCAGCCGAGAAAGAACTAGCGGCGGGGGTTACGAGCAGTACTTC. This gives the protein CASSRERTSGGGYEQYF.

The genes are TRBV12-3 or TRBV12-4 and TRBJ1-5; 7 bases align to TRBD1. V dropped 0 bases and J dropped 4; count of bases not matched to a gene: 15. The CDR3 spans 19 residues. CDR3 coding DNA: TGTGCCAGCAGTTTAGCGGACAGGTGGTCGGGGGTTCCTAATCAGCCCCAGCATTTT. Its translation is CASSLADRWSGVPNQPQHF.

The DNA of the CDR3 is TGTGCCAGCAGCGTAGCAGGGAGCGCAGATACGCAGTATTTT. Protein product: CASSVAGSADTQYF. The gene calls are TRBV9 and TRBJ2-3, with D perhaps TRBD1 or TRBD2 (5 bases each). Deletions cut 0 bases from V and 4 bases from J, with 9 bases between. The CDR3 spans 14 residues. Germline V lookup: CDR1 SGDLS, CDR2 YYNGEE.

This clonotype was counted only a few times. This chain connects TRBV28 to TRBJ2-5; 8 nucleotides agree with TRBD2. The CDR3 runs 18 residues. V lost 1 base to trimming and J lost 5 bases; unmatched junction nucleotides: 15. The germline gives CDR1 MDHEN, CDR2 SYDVKM. The CDR3 DNA is TGTGCCAGCAGTTTATCGCGACTAGCGTTTTTGTCAGCGGAGACCCAGTACTTC. Translating it yields CASSLSRLAFLSAETQYF.

This clonotype was picked up many times. The chain recombines TRBV10-2 with TRBJ1-2; no clear D gene. Germline CDR1 is WSHSY and CDR2 is SAAADI. CDR3 length: 14 residues. V was clipped by 0 bases and J by 4 bases, with 9 bases between them. CDR3 sequence: CASSESSGSYGYTF. The CDR3 DNA reads as TGCGCCAGCAGTGAGTCTTCTGGCAGCTATGGCTACACCTTC.